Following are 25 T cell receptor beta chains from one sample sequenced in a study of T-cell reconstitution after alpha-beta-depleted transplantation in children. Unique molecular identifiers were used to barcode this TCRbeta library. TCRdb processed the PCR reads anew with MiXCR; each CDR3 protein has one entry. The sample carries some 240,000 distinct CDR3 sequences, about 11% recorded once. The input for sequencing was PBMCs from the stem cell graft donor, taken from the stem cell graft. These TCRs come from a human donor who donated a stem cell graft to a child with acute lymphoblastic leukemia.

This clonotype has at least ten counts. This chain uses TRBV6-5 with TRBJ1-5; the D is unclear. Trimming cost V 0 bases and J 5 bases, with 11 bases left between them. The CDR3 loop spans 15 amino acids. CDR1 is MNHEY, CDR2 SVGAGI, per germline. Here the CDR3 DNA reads TGTGCCAGCAGTTACTCGAGAGCTGGGGATCAGCCCCAGCATTTT. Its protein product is CASSYSRAGDQPQHF.

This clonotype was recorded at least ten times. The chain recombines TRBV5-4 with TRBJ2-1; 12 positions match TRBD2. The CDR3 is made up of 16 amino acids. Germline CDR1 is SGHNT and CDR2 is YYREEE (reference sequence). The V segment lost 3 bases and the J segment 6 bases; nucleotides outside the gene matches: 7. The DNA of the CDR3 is TGTGCCAGCAGCTGGGGACTAGCGGGCGGCTCCAATGAGCAGTTCTTC. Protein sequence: CASSWGLAGGSNEQFF.

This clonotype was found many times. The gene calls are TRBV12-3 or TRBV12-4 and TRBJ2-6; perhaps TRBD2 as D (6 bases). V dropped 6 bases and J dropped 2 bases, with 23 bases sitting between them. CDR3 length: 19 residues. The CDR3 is CASSSFMGLIKAGANVLTF. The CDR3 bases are TGTGCCAGCAGCTCGTTTATGGGACTTATTAAAGCTGGGGCCAACGTCCTGACTTTC.

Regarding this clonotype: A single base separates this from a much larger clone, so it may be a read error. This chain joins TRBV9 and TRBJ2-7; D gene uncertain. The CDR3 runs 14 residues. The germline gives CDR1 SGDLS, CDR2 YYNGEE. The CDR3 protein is CASSVGANTYKQYF. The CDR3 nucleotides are TGTGCCAGCAGCGTAGGGGCGAACACCTACAAGCAGTACTTC. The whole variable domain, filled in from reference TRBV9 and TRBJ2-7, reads DSGVTQTPKHLITATGQRVTLRCSPRSGDLSVYWYQQSLDQGLQFLIQYYNGEERAKGNILERFSAQQFPDLHSELNLSSLELGDSALYFCASSVGANTYKQYFGPGTRLTVT.

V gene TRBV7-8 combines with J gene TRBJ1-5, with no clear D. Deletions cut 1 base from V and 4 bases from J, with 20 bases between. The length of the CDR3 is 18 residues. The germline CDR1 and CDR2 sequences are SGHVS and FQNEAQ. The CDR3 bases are TGTGCCAGCAGCTTAGAAGGTCGCTGGAGGGATTCTAATCAGCCCCAGCATTTT. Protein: CASSLEGRWRDSNQPQHF.

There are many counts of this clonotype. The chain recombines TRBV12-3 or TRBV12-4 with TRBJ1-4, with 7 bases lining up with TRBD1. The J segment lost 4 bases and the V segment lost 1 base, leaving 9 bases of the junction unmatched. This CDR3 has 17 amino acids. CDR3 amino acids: CASSLGGQKTGNEKLFF. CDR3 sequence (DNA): TGTGCCAGCAGTTTAGGGGGACAGAAAACCGGTAATGAAAAACTGTTTTTT.

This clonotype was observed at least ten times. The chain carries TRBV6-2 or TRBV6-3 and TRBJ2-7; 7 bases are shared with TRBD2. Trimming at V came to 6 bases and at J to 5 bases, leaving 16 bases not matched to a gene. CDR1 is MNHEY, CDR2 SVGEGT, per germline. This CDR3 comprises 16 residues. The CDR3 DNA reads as TGTGCCAGCAGCCCACTAGCGCGGACGTGGGATGACGAGCAGTACTTC. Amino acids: CASSPLARTWDDEQYF.

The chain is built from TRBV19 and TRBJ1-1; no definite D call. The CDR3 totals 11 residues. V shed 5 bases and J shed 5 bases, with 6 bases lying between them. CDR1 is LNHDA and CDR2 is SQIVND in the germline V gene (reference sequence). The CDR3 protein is CASSWGTEAFF. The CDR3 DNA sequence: TGTGCCAGTAGTTGGGGAACTGAAGCTTTCTTT.

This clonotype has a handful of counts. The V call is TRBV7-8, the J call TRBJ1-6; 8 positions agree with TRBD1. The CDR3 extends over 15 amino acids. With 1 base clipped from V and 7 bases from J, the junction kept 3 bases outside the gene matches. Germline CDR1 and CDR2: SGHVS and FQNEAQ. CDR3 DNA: TGTGCCAGCAGCTTAGACAGGGGGAGGAATTCACCCCTCCACTTT. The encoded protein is CASSLDRGRNSPLHF.

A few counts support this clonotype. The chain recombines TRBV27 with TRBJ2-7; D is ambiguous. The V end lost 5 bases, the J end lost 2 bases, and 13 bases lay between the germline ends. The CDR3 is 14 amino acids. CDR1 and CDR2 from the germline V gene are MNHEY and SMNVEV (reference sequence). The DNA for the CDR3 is TGTGCCAGCAGTCCTCTAATGCAACCCTACGAGCAGTACTTC. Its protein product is CASSPLMQPYEQYF.

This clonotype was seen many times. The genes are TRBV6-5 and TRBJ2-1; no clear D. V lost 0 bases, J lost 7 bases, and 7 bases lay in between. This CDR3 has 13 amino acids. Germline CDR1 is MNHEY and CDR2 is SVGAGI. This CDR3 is CASSYSRFNEQFF. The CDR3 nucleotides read TGTGCCAGCAGTTACTCTCGGTTTAATGAGCAGTTCTTC.

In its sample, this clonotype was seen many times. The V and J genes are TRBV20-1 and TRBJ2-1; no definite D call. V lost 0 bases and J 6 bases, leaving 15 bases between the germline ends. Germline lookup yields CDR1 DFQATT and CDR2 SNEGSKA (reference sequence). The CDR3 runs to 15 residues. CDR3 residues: CSARDLKVGSNEQFF. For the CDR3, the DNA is TGCAGTGCTAGAGATCTTAAGGTTGGCAGCAATGAGCAGTTCTTC.

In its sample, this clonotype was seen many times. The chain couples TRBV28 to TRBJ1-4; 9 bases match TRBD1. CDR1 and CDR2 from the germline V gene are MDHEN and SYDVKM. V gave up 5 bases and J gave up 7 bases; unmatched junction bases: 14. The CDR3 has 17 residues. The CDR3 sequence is CASSPLGTGIFGEKLFF. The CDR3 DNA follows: TGTGCCAGCAGTCCCCTAGGGACAGGGATCTTTGGTGAAAAACTGTTTTTT.

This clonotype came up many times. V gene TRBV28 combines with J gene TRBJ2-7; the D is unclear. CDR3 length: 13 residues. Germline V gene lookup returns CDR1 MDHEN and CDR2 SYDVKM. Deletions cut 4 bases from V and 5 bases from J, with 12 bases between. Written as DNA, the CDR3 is TGTGCCAGCAGTTCCCCCCTGAACAACGAGCAGTACTTC. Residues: CASSSPLNNEQYF.

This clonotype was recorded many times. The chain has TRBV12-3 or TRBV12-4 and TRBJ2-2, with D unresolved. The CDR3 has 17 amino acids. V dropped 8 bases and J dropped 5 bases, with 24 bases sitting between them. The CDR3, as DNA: TGTGCCAGCGCCTTGGGGAATGGCCCTCTAGGAACCGGGGAGCTGTTTTTT. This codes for CASALGNGPLGTGELFF.

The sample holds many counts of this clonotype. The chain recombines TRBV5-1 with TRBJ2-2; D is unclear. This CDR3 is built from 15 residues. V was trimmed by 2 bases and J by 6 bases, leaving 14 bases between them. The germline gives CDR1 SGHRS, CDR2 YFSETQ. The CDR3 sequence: CASSFGGSGAGELFF. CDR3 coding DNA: TGCGCCAGCAGCTTCGGCGGCTCAGGCGCCGGGGAGCTGTTTTTT. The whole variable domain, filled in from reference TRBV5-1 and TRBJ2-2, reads KAGVTQTPRYLIKTRGQQVTLSCSPISGHRSVSWYQQTPGQGLQFLFEYFSETQRNKGNFPGRFSGRQFSNSRSEMNVSTLELGDSALYLCASSFGGSGAGELFFGEGSRLTVL.

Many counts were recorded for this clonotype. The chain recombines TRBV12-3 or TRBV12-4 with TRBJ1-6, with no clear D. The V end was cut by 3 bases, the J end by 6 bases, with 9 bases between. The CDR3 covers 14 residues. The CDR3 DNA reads TGTGCCAGCAGTTTGAAGGAGACTAATTCACCCCTCCACTTT. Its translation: CASSLKETNSPLHF.

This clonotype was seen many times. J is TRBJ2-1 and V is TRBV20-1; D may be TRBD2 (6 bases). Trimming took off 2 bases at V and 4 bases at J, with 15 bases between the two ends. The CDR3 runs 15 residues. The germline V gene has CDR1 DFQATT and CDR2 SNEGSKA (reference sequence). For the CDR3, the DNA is TGCAGTGCTAGATCCCCGGGAGTGAGATACAATGAGCAGTTCTTC. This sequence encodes CSARSPGVRYNEQFF.

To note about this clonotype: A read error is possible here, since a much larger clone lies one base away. The CDR3 reads CASSPTTDYGHTF. The CDR3 nucleotides read TGCGCCAGCAGCCCAACGACAGACTATGGCCACACCTTC. This chain links TRBV4-3 with TRBJ1-2, with TRBD1 as a possible D gene (5 bases). Germline CDR1 and CDR2: LGHNA and YSLEER. There are 13 residues in the CDR3.

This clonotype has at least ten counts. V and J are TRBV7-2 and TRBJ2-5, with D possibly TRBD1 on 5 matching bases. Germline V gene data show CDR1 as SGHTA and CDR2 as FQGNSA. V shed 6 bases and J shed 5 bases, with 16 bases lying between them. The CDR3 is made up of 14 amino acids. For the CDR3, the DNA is TGTGCCAGCAGGACCCAGGGCTCTTTGGAGACCCAGTACTTC. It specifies CASRTQGSLETQYF.

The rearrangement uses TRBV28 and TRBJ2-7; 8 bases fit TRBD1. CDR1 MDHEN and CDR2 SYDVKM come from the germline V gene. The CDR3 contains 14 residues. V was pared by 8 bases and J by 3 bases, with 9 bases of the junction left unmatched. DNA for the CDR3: TGTGCCAGCTCTGACAGGGGTGGATACTACGAGCAGTACTTC. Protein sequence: CASSDRGGYYEQYF.

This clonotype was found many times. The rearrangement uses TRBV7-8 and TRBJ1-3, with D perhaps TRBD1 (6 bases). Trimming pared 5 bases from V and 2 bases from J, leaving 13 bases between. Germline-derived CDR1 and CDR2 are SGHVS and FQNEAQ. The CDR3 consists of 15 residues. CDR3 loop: CASSPYRVPGNTIYF. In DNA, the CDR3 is TGTGCCAGCAGCCCCTACAGGGTCCCTGGAAACACCATATATTTT.

The chain's CDR3 is CAWSLGPNNEQYF. For the CDR3, the DNA is TGTGCCTGGAGTTTGGGGCCGAACAACGAGCAGTACTTC. This chain joins TRBV30 and TRBJ2-7, with D possibly being TRBD1 (5 bases). Germline values: CDR1 GTSNPN, CDR2 SVGIG (reference sequence). Trimming took off 2 bases at V and 5 bases at J, with 13 bases between the two ends. The CDR3 consists of 13 residues.

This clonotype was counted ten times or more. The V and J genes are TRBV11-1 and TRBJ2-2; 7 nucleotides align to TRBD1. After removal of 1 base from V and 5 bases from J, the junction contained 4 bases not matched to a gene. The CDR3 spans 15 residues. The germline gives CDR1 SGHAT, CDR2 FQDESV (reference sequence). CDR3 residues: CASSLDPTGTGELFF. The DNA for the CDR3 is TGTGCCAGCAGCTTAGACCCGACAGGGACCGGGGAGCTGTTTTTT.

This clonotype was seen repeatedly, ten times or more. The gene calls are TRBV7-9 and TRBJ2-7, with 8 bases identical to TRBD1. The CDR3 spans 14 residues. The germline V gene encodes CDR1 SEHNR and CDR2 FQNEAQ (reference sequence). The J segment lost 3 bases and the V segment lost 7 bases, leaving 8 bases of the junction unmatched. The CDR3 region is CASTSTTGGYEQYF. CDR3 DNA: TGTGCCAGCACCTCCACCACAGGGGGCTACGAGCAGTACTTC.